This T cell receptor beta chain was sequenced during a study of T cells in Graves' hyperthyroidism and ophthalmopathy. Background on the study: Peripheral blood samples were taken at initial diagnosis, prior to any treatment.

Amplified regions were TCR beta CDR3 sequences from RNA transcripts. The TCR CDR3 was amplified in a first-round RT-PCR using the HTBI primer set. TCRdb analysed the multiplex PCR reads with MiXCR anew, one entry per CDR3 protein. The sample consists of a few hundred thousand distinct CDR3 sequences, less than 20% of them appearing once. CDR1 is SGHRS, CDR2 YFSETQ, per germline. The CDR3 covers 18 residues. Trimming removed 4 bases from V and 2 bases from J; junction bases left unmatched: 12. Findings and caveats of the study: From stable hyperthyroidism, ophthalmopathy was set apart by a 13 V-J model.

Among the patients, aged 18 to 65, hyperthyroidism was newly diagnosed and had lasted under 2 months. Thyroid ultrasound and orbital computed tomography, with clinical symptoms and serum thyroxine and TRAb, informed diagnoses. Many counts were recorded for this clonotype. The target antigen is unknown. V gene TRBV5-1 combines with J gene TRBJ2-2; 9 bases fit TRBD1. The sequencing input was blood. This TCR came from a woman younger than 35 with Graves' hyperthyroidism that later progressed to Graves' ophthalmopathy. CDR3 region: CASSPATGGPLNTGELFF. The DNA of the CDR3 is TGCGCCAGCAGCCCCGCTACAGGGGGCCCCCTTAACACCGGGGAGCTGTTTTTT.